This entry lists 18 T cell receptor beta chains sequenced from one sample in a study of a mutant IDH1 vaccine in newly diagnosed glioma. Their antigen targets remain unknown. Time point described: week 35, safety follow-up. Every vaccination contained 300 ug of the mutant IDH1 20-mer peptide and was paired with topical imiquimod. Clones were read by immunoSEQ multiplex PCR, and TCRdb kept only the in-frame ones, dropping some. This repertoire shows more than 45,000 clones, more than 75% found once; its top ten account for 4.5% to 6%. This material consisted of PBMCs, taken from a glioma patient whose treatment included an IDH1 peptide vaccine. The origin of the receptors is a woman between 40 and 50 years old with glioma.

This sequence joins TRBV30 and TRBJ1-5; D is ambiguous. This CDR3 is 15 amino acids long. V lost 3 bases, J lost 7 bases, and 19 bases lay in between. Germline V CDR1 and CDR2: GTSNPN, SVGIG (reference sequence). CDR3 DNA sequence: TGTGCCTGGAGCCTGGTGACCCCGGCCAGCCAGCCCCAGCATTTT. This codes for CAWSLVTPASQPQHF.

This clone was seen only once. The V gene is TRBV6-1, the J gene TRBJ2-1; 7 bases are shared with TRBD1. Unmatched junction bases numbered 17, after V lost 2 bases and J lost 7 bases. CDR3 length: 18 amino acids. From germline, CDR1 is MNHNS and CDR2 SASEGT. The CDR3 reads CASSEKRPGTVVANEQFF. The CDR3, as DNA: TGTGCCAGCAGTGAAAAGCGGCCCGGGACAGTTGTAGCTAATGAGCAGTTCTTC.

V gene TRBV5-1 combines with J gene TRBJ2-7, with 7 bases identical to TRBD2. CDR1 is SGHRS, CDR2 YFSETQ, per germline. The CDR3 is 15 amino acids. Losses at the gene ends were 0 bases for V and 1 base for J; bases not matched to a gene: 4. The chain's CDR3 is CASSLGVGGSYEQYF. CDR3 bases: TGCGCCAGCAGCTTGGGCGTGGGGGGGTCCTACGAGCAGTACTTC.

This clone was observed a few times. The chain links TRBV9 to TRBJ1-5; D unresolved. The CDR3 sequence is 15 residues long. CDR1 and CDR2 from the germline V gene are SGDLS and YYNGEE. Trimming cost V 0 bases and J 2 bases, with 9 bases left between them. In DNA form, the CDR3 reads TGTGCCAGCAGCGTAGATGGTGAGGGCAATCAGCCCCAGCATTTT. It is translated as CASSVDGEGNQPQHF.

This clone was counted a single time. The chain employs TRBV27 and TRBJ2-3, with TRBD2 identical over 11 bases. The CDR3 has 18 amino acids. In germline, CDR1 is MNHEY, CDR2 SMNVEV (reference sequence). V was clipped by 4 bases and J by 6 bases; unmatched bases: 15. The CDR3 DNA sequence: TGTGCCAGCAGTTCCTCCTCACTAGCGGGGGTTCCCCAGGATACGCAGTATTTT. This translates into CASSSSSLAGVPQDTQYF.

The chain employs TRBV29-1 and TRBJ2-1; D unresolved. Trimming stripped 6 bases from V and 5 bases from J, with 23 bases between. The CDR3 is made up of 16 amino acids. Per the germline V gene, CDR1 is SQVTM and CDR2 is ANQGSEA. CDR3 bases: TGCAGCGTCGAAAGCGCTTGGCAGGTGCCAAACAATGAGCAGTTCTTC. This gives the protein CSVESAWQVPNNEQFF.

CDR3 in DNA: TGTGCCGGGGGATCCGGGACTAGCGGCGATGAGCAGTTCTTC. Amino acid sequence: CAGGSGTSGDEQFF. The chain combines TRBV6-6 with TRBJ2-1, with 11 bases aligning to TRBD2. The CDR3 is 14 residues long. J lost 8 bases, V lost 11 bases, and 11 bases had no gene match. The germline CDR1 and CDR2 sequences are MNHNY and SVGAGI (reference sequence).

The CDR3 sequence: CASSFGQSDQETQYF. The CDR3 coding sequence is TGCGCCAGCAGCTTCGGACAGAGCGACCAAGAGACCCAGTACTTC. The rearrangement uses TRBV5-1 and TRBJ2-5; a weak D match, TRBD1 (6 bases). Trimming pared 2 bases from V and 0 bases from J, leaving 11 bases between. The germline gives CDR1 SGHRS, CDR2 YFSETQ. This CDR3 region has 15 residues.

CDR3 DNA sequence: TGTGCCAGTACTGGGGGAGCTGAAATGGTGCCCCAGCATTTT. It specifies CASTGGAEMVPQHF. This chain uses TRBV19 with TRBJ1-5; possible D gene TRBD1, 5 bases. Per germline, CDR1 LNHDA and CDR2 SQIVND (reference sequence). The CDR3 runs to 14 residues. V shed 7 bases and J shed 9 bases, with 19 bases lying between them.

By proportion, this clone is medium-sized. The chain recombines TRBV6-5 with TRBJ1-1; D unclear. This CDR3 spans 13 amino acids. V gave up 6 bases and J gave up 1 base, with 9 bases separating them. CDR1 and CDR2 (germline): MNHEY, SVGAGI. DNA of the CDR3: TGTGCCAGCAGCGAAGCCCCGAACACTGAAGCTTTCTTT. This gives the protein CASSEAPNTEAFF.

The chain recombines TRBV25-1 with TRBJ2-7; D tentatively reads TRBD1 or TRBD2 (5 bases each). The germline V gene has CDR1 MGHDK and CDR2 SYGVNS. With 9 bases removed from V and 2 bases from J, the gap between germline ends came to 14 bases. The CDR3 has 13 residues. This chain's CDR3 is CASRFGATYEQYF. For the CDR3, the DNA is TGTGCCAGTCGTTTCGGGGCCACCTACGAGCAGTACTTC.

This clone was picked up one time. This chain links TRBV19 with TRBJ2-2, with D possibly matching TRBD2 (5 bases). V lost 3 bases and J lost 6, with 11 bases in between. Germline CDR1 LNHDA, CDR2 SQIVND (reference sequence). This CDR3 is built from 14 residues. CDR3 protein: CASSMGGLPGELFF. The CDR3 nucleotides read TGTGCCAGTAGTATGGGCGGGCTCCCCGGGGAGCTGTTTTTT. Full variable domain (rest looked up from reference TRBV19 and TRBJ2-2): DGGITQSPKYLFRKEGQNVTLSCEQNLNHDAMYWYRQDPGQGLRLIYYSQIVNDFQKGDIAEGYSVSREKKESFPLTVTSAQKNPTAFYLCASSMGGLPGELFFGEGSRLTVL.

The chain joins TRBV7-2 to TRBJ2-7; unclear D gene. Germline V gives CDR1 SGHTA, CDR2 FQGNSA. The CDR3 has 11 residues. V dropped 0 bases and J dropped 7 bases, with 4 bases sitting between them. In nucleotides, the CDR3 is TGTGCCAGCAGCTTAGCGCGGGAGCAGTACTTC. It is translated as CASSLAREQYF. The full variable domain, its missing parts supplied by reference TRBV7-2 and TRBJ2-7, is GAGVSQSPSNKVTEKGKDVELRCDPISGHTALYWYRQSLGQGLEFLIYFQGNSAPDKSGLPSDRFSAERTGGSVSTLTIQRTQQEDSAVYLCASSLAREQYFGPGTRLTVT.

The rearrangement links TRBV6-5 to TRBJ2-2, with D possibly TRBD1 on 6 matching bases. In germline, CDR1 is MNHEY, CDR2 SVGAGI. Trimming pared 1 base from V and 4 bases from J, leaving 10 bases between. The CDR3 spans 15 residues. CDR3 residues: CASSYFTGTTGELFF. CDR3 DNA: TGTGCCAGCAGTTACTTCACAGGGACCACCGGGGAGCTGTTTTTT.

This chain uses TRBV6-5 with TRBJ1-5; 9 bases fit TRBD1. Germline V gene data show CDR1 as MNHEY and CDR2 as SVGAGI. Trimming at V came to 2 bases and at J to 5 bases, leaving 1 base not matched to a gene. This CDR3 is built from 14 residues. The CDR3 region is CASSYGTGHQPQHF. The CDR3 nucleotides read TGTGCCAGCAGTTACGGGACAGGGCATCAGCCCCAGCATTTT.

This chain connects TRBV19 to TRBJ2-2; D is possibly TRBD1 (5 bases). Trimming took off 9 bases at V and 6 bases at J, with 14 bases between the two ends. Looked up from germline, CDR1 is LNHDA and CDR2 is SQIVND (reference sequence). This CDR3 is 13 amino acids long. The CDR3 region has the DNA TGTGCCAGCCAAAAGTCCAGGGCCGGGGAGCTGTTTTTT. Translated, it gives CASQKSRAGELFF.

Here the CDR3 reads CASSQKETQYF. The CDR3 DNA reads TGCGCCAGCAGCCAAAAAGAGACCCAGTACTTC. This rearrangement joins TRBV4-1 to TRBJ2-5; no clear D. V gave up 2 bases and J gave up 3 bases, with 1 base separating them. This CDR3 has 11 amino acids. Germline CDR1 reads MGHRA; CDR2 reads YSYEKL.

The rearrangement joins TRBV2 to TRBJ1-2; D unresolved. The CDR3 is made up of 12 amino acids. Trimming removed 1 base at V and 5 bases at J, with 5 bases between. CDR1 SNHLY and CDR2 FYNNEI come from the germline V gene. CDR3 amino acids: CASSEGIYGYTF. In nucleotides, the CDR3 is TGTGCCAGCAGTGAAGGGATATATGGCTACACCTTC.